This TCR beta chain was sequenced for a study of T cell repertoires in cytomegalovirus infection. Background on the study: CMV epitopes used comprised recently identified HLA-C-restricted ones and well-studied HLA-B-restricted ones. Study-level findings and limits: Ex vivo responses were dominated by HLA-C-restricted CMV-specific TCR beta clonotypes.

TCRdb re-derived calls from the reads in MiXCR, one entry per CDR3 protein. The table lists about half a million distinct CDR3 sequences, more than 30% of them singletons, with about a sixth in the top ten. Concerning this clonotype: No antigen is known for it.

In germline, CDR1 is SEHNR, CDR2 FQNEAQ (reference sequence). The CDR3 extends over 12 amino acids. V was trimmed by 5 bases and J by 5 bases, leaving 10 bases between them. This receptor was identified in a human donor in good health (CMV status not recorded). Some clones in this sample may be carry-over from other donors' samples. The gene calls are TRBV7-9 and TRBJ2-7, with unresolved D. This material consisted of cultured PBMCs, taken from culture after CMV antigen stimulation. In DNA form, the CDR3 reads TGTGCCAGCAGCACGCTTGGCGACGAGCAGTACTTC. Translated: CASSTLGDEQYF.